The sequence of this T cell receptor (beta chain) was determined in a study of identical twins. Germline V gene sequence: CDR1 DFQATT, CDR2 SNEGSKA (reference sequence). Trimming took 6 bases from V and 0 from J, leaving 24 bases between them. The CDR3 is 18 residues long. Only a few counts were recorded for this clonotype. Antigen unknown. Template switching added a universal primer site; cDNA carried unique molecular identifiers. Each CDR3 protein is one row after TCRdb ran MiXCR on the 5' RACE reads. The sample lists a few hundred thousand distinct CDR3 sequences; roughly 13% were seen once. General study findings and limits: Invariant cells of the MAIT and iNKT types might have partly distorted the zero-insertion analyses. In beta out-of-frame sequences, the excess sharing between twins was weaker. Twin sharing of out-of-frame TCR alpha was underestimated by models in monozygotic pairs.

These records were also assigned to another study, of yellow fever vaccine responses in identical twins.

This sequence was found in a woman younger than 35 in good health. The material sequenced was memory (CD45RO+) T cells sorted from blood. The chain carries TRBV20-1 and TRBJ1-5; tentative D call: TRBD1 (6 bases). The CDR3 bases are TGCAGTGCCCCCTGGGGACAACCACAACTTTATAGCAATCAGCCCCAGCATTTT. Its protein product is CSAPWGQPQLYSNQPQHF.